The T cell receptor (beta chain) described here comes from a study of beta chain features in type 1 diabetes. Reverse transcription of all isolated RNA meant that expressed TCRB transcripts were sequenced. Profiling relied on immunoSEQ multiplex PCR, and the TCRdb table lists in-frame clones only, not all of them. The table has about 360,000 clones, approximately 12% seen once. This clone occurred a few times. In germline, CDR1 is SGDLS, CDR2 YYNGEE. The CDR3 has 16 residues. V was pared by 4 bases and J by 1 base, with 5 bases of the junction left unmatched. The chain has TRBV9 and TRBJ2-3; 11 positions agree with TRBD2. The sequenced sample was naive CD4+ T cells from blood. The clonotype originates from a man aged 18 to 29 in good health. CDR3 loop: CASSPFSGGGTDTQYF. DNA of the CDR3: TGTGCCAGCAGCCCCTTTAGCGGGGGGGGCACAGATACGCAGTATTTT.